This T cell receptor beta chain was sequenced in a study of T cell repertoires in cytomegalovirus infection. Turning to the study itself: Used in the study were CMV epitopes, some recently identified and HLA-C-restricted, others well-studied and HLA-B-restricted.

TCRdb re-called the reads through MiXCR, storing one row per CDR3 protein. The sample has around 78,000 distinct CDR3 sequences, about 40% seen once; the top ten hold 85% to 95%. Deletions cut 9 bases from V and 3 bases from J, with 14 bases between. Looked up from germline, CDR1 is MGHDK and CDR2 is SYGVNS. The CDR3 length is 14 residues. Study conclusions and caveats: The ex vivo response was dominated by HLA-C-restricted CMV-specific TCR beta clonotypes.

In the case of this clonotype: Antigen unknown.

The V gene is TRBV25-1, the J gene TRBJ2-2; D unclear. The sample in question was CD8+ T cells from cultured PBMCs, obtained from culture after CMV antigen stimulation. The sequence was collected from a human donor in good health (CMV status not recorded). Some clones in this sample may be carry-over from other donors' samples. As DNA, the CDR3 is TGTGCCAGTGTAGGGTCGCAGGACACCGGGGAGCTGTTTTTT. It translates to CASVGSQDTGELFF.